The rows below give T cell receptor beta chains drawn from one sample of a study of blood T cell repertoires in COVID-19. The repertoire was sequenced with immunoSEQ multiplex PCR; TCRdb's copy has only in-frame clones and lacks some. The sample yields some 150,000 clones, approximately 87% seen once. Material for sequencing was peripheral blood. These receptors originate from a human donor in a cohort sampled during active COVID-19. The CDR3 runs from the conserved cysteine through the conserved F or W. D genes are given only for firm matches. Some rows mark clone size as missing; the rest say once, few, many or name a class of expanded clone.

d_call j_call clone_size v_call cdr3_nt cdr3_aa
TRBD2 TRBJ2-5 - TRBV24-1 TGTGCCACCAGTGATGGGACTAGCGGGGGACCTGTCCAAGAGACCCAGTACTTC CATSDGTSGGPVQETQYF
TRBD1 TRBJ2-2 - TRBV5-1 TGCGCCAACCAGTTGGGGGACAGGGGGATTCCCGGGGAGCTGTTTTTT CANQLGDRGIPGELFF
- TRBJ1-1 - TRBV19 TGTGCCAGTAGTATACTCGCGGGACCCCTCCGCACTGAAGCTTTCTTT CASSILAGPLRTEAFF
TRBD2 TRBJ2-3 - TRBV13 TGTGCCAGCAGCTTCCTGGCGGGGGGGCGAATAGATACGCAGTATTTT CASSFLAGGRIDTQYF
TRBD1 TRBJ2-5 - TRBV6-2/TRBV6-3 TGTGCCAGCAGCGATCCTCGACAGGGTGGGGAGACCCAGTACTTC CASSDPRQGGETQYF
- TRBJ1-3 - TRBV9 TGTGCCAGCACCAGCGTGCCCCTAGGACTCGGCTCTGGAAACACCATATATTTT CASTSVPLGLGSGNTIYF
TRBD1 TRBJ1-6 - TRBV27 TGTGCCAGCAGCCTGGGGACAGGGTGGTCACCCCTCCACTTT CASSLGTGWSPLHF
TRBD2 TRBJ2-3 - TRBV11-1 TGTGCCAGCAGCTTAGTTCTAGCGGGGAGCACAGATACGCAGTATTTT CASSLVLAGSTDTQYF
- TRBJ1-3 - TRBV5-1 TGCGCCAGCAGCTTGTTGGGAGGGCAGGTACCTGGAAACACCATATATTTT CASSLLGGQVPGNTIYF
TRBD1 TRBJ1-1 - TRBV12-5 TGTGCTAGTGGTCCCCGGACAGGGACAAAGAACACTGAAGCTTTCTTT CASGPRTGTKNTEAFF
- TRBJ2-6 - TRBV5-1 TGCGCCAGCAGCAAAGAGTGGGACATAGCCTCTGGGGCCAACGTCCTGACTTTC CASSKEWDIASGANVLTF
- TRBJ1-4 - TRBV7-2 TGTGCCAGCAGAGTTGGGGGCAATGAAAAACTGTTTTTT CASRVGGNEKLFF
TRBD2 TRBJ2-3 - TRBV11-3 TGTGCCAGCAGCTTAGGGACTAGCGGGATGGGGCAGTATTTT CASSLGTSGMGQYF
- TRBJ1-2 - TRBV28 TGTGCCAGCAGCTCTCCGGGGTCTCCCTATGGCTACACCTTC CASSSPGSPYGYTF
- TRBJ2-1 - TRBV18 TGTGCCAGCTCACCATTACAGAGCTCCTACAATGAGCAGTTCTTC CASSPLQSSYNEQFF
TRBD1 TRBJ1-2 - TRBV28 TGTGCCAGCAGACCCCGACAGGGAATCTATGGCTACACCTTC CASRPRQGIYGYTF
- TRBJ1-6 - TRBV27 TGTGCCAGCAGCTTCGAGGGCTTTCGGCCCCTCCACTTT CASSFEGFRPLHF
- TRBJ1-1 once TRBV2 TGTGCCAGCAGTGTTAGGACGGGAAACACTGAAGCTTTCTTT CASSVRTGNTEAFF
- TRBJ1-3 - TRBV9 TGTGCCAGCAGCGACCAGGGTTTCTCTGGAAACACCATATATTTT CASSDQGFSGNTIYF
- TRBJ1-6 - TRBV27 TGTGCCAGCAGTTTACCGACCCCGGCCGGGAGAGAGAATTCACCCCTCCACTTT CASSLPTPAGRENSPLHF
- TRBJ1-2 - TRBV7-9 TGTGCCAGCAGCCCGTCATCGGTCTATGGCTACACCTTC CASSPSSVYGYTF
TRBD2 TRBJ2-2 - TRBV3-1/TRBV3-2 TGTGCCAGCAGCCCCGTCAAGGGGCGGGGGGGCCGAGGCACCGGGGAGCTGTTTTTT CASSPVKGRGGRGTGELFF
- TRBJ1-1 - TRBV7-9 TGTGCCAGCAGCTTAAATCCAGCTGGAGCTGAAGCTTTCTTT CASSLNPAGAEAFF
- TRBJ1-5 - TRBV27 TGTGCCAGCGGGAAGGGGCGCGATCAGCCCCAGCATTTT CASGKGRDQPQHF
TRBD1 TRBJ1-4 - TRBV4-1 TGCGCCAGCAGTCGGGGACAGGGGGACCACACTAATGAAAAACTGTTTTTT CASSRGQGDHTNEKLFF
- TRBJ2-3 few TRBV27 TGTGCCAGCAGCCCGGTGAGCACAGATACGCAGTATTTT CASSPVSTDTQYF
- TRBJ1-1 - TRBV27 TGTGCCAGCAGTACCTTGGGTGGGCGAGAAGCTTTCTTT CASSTLGGREAFF
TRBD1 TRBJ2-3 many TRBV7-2 TGTGCCAGCAGCTTAACAGGGGGCGCGGGCACAGATACGCAGTATTTT CASSLTGGAGTDTQYF
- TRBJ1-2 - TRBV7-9 TGTGCCAGCAGCTCAGCGGCGGTTTCCAACTATGGCTACACCTTC CASSSAAVSNYGYTF
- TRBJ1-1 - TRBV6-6 TGTGCCAGCAGTTACCAACTGTCTGGCACTGAAGCTTTCTTT CASSYQLSGTEAFF
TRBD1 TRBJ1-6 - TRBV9 TGTGCCAGCAGCGCACAGGACAGGGTTTCACCCCTCCACTTT CASSAQDRVSPLHF
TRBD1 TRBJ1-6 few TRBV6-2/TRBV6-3 TGTGCCAGCAGTTACTCGAGACAGGGACTTAATTCACCCCTCCACTTT CASSYSRQGLNSPLHF
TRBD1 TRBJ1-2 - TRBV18 TGTGCCAGCTCACCTGGGACAGGGACCAATTTTGGCTACACCTTC CASSPGTGTNFGYTF
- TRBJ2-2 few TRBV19 TGTGCCAGTAATGGCGGGTCGAACACCGGGGAGCTGTTTTTT CASNGGSNTGELFF